The T cell receptor beta chain described here comes from a study of naive and memory T cell subsets. Overall study results and limits: Possibly reflecting memory cells re-expressing CD45RA, a few larger clonotypes occurred in naive repertoires, especially CD8. The power law exponent of TCR abundance differed between naive and memory cells. Naive and memory repertoire findings lacked a ground truth for validation. Activation and differentiation may alter RNA-based TCR counts. In CD4 and CD8 cells, diversity dropped from naive through EMRA.

Germline V lookup: CDR1 MGHRA, CDR2 YSYEKL. V gave up 2 bases and J gave up 0 bases, with 17 bases separating them. The CDR3 totals 18 residues. An equimolar mix of two oligonucleotides served as the beta constant-region primer for TRBC1 and TRBC2. Nested alpha and beta constant-region primers with the SP2 primer drove four PCR rounds on ligated cDNA. TCRdb fed the UMI-ligation and nested PCR reads into MiXCR, producing one record per CDR3 protein. The sample lists over 110,000 distinct CDR3 sequences; 15% to 25% were seen once. On this clonotype itself: Its antigen is as yet unknown.

V usage is TRBV4-1 and J usage is TRBJ1-3; no reliable D call. What was sequenced was naive CD8+ T cells from blood. The sequence was collected from a human donor in good health. The CDR3 reads CASSQHHPRSYSGNTIYF. The CDR3 region has the DNA TGCGCCAGCAGCCAACATCACCCCAGGAGCTACTCTGGAAACACCATATATTTT.